This T cell receptor (beta chain) was identified in a study of cytomegalovirus exposure and HLA in healthy donors. Overall study findings and caveats: In a later analysis, TCR beta V- and J-gene trimming was associated with a missense DCLRE1C variant. With high specificity and sensitivity, the classifier reportedly diagnosed cytomegalovirus status.

Researchers ran the PCR with 60 Vbeta and 13 Jbeta primers. The table came from immunoSEQ multiplex PCR; TCRdb's copy has only in-frame clones and leaves some out. Among more than 200,000 clones listed, almost 80% were seen once. This CDR3 contains 15 residues. Germline-derived CDR1 and CDR2 are MDHEN and SYDVKM. V was clipped by 9 bases and J by 5 bases; unmatched bases: 13. With respect to this clone: Its matching antigen is unknown.

Sequenced input: PBMCs. V is TRBV28 and J is TRBJ2-5; TRBD1 matches 9 bases. The source is a male donor in good health and CMV-seronegative. CDR3 region: CASTSRTGVSETQYF. In DNA form, the CDR3 reads TGTGCCAGTACCTCCAGGACAGGGGTGTCGGAGACCCAGTACTTC. Full variable domain (missing parts from reference TRBV28 and TRBJ2-5): DVKVTQSSRYLVKRTGEKVFLECVQDMDHENMFWYRQDPGLGLRLIYFSYDVKMKEKGDIPEGYSVSREKKERFSLILESASTNQTSMYLCASTSRTGVSETQYFGPGTRLLVL.